This entry concerns a single T cell receptor beta chain. Its antigen is unidentified. From the germline J gene comes the end of the CDR3, since the read stops 3 residues before it. This CDR3 is 14 amino acids long. The ends were cut back, 3 bases at V and 3 bases at J, with 12 bases in the middle. In germline, CDR1 is SGHDT, CDR2 YYEEEE. Sequenced by immunoSEQ multiplex PCR; TCRdb stores in-frame clones only, minus some. The table for this sample gives roughly 30,000 clones. The data stem from a study of T cells in women clearing cervical HPV infection. Study information: No precancer developed; the control's incident HPV16 infection cleared within 12 months. Cases' blood sampling followed lesion detection by median about 150 days (90 to 200). General study points: Cases carried less TRBV6-7 than controls: 0.11% versus 0.16%. Richness differences could reflect unmeasured T-cell content per sample.

Sequenced material: blood buffy coat. This receptor was obtained from a woman aged 18-70 years with a cervical HPV16 infection that either progressed to CIN3+ or cleared (not recorded which). This sequence joins TRBV5-6 and TRBJ1-1; no reliable D call. CDR3 DNA, as far as it was read: TGTGCCAGCAGCTCCCCCCCCCGGGACACTGAA. Amino acid sequence: CASSSPPRDTE. The full CDR3 protein is CASSSPPRDTEAFF.